The rows below give T cell receptor beta chains drawn from one sample of a study of control samples from healthy donors and cancer patients. Sequenced by immunoSEQ multiplex PCR; TCRdb stores in-frame clones only, minus some. Of around 140,000 clones in the sample, roughly 90% were seen once. Sequenced input: blood. All receptors derive from a man between 35 and 55 years old in good health. Both conserved end residues are part of each CDR3. A D gene is named only where the DNA matches it firmly.

>TRBJ1-6|TRBV7-9|TRBD1
CASSFDRGDSPLHF
TGTGCCAGCAGCTTTGACAGGGGTGATTCACCCCTCCACTTT
>TRBJ2-3|TRBV24-1|-
CATEAIRRPSSTDTQYF
TGTGCCACCGAAGCAATAAGAAGACCGAGTAGCACAGATACGCAGTATTTT
>TRBJ2-3|TRBV9|-
CASSVLRGTDTQYF
TGTGCCAGCAGCGTACTGCGGGGCACAGATACGCAGTATTTT
>TRBJ2-7|TRBV3-1/TRBV3-2|-
CASSQGQGGHEQYF
TGTGCCAGCAGCCAAGGGCAGGGTGGCCACGAGCAGTACTTC
>TRBJ1-5|TRBV4-1|TRBD1
CASSPFGDRDNQPQHF
TGCGCCAGCAGCCCCTTTGGGGACAGGGACAATCAGCCCCAGCATTTT
>TRBJ2-3|TRBV6-1|-
CASSERIVGADTQYF
TGTGCCAGCAGTGAACGGATAGTGGGGGCAGATACGCAGTATTTT
>TRBJ2-6|TRBV5-1|-
CASSLANSGANVLTF
TGCGCCAGCAGCCTTGCCAACTCTGGGGCCAACGTCCTGACTTTC
>TRBJ2-1|TRBV2|-
CASSVTRVTEQFF
TGTGCCAGCAGTGTAACCCGGGTGACTGAGCAGTTCTTC
>TRBJ1-1|TRBV29-1|-
CSVGGFGTEAFF
TGCAGCGTTGGGGGGTTCGGAACTGAAGCTTTCTTT
>TRBJ1-2|TRBV7-9|TRBD1
CASSFGTGTDNYGYTF
TGTGCCAGCAGCTTTGGGACCGGGACAGATAACTATGGCTACACCTTC
>TRBJ2-5|TRBV3-1/TRBV3-2|TRBD2
CASRDARLAGAQETQYF
TGTGCCAGCAGGGACGCTAGACTAGCGGGGGCCCAAGAGACCCAGTACTTC
>TRBJ2-3|TRBV6-5|-
CASSSLDRGLTDTQYF
TGTGCCAGCAGTTCCCTGGACCGGGGCCTCACAGATACGCAGTATTTT
>TRBJ1-1|TRBV10-3|-
CAVQVGTEAFF
TGTGCCGTCCAGGTAGGGACTGAAGCTTTCTTT
>TRBJ2-3|TRBV2|TRBD1
CASSEGQGFVTDTQYF
TGTGCCAGCAGTGAGGGACAGGGGTTTGTGACAGATACGCAGTATTTT
>TRBJ2-1|TRBV10-3|TRBD1
CAISGQGDRNEQFF
TGTGCCATCAGTGGACAGGGGGATCGTAATGAGCAGTTCTTC
>TRBJ2-7|TRBV5-4|-
CASSFSVGYEQYF
TGTGCCAGCAGCTTTTCAGTTGGGTACGAGCAGTACTTC
>TRBJ1-3|TRBV9|-
CASSVAYAADTIYF
TGTGCCAGCAGCGTAGCTTATGCAGCGGACACCATATATTTT
>TRBJ2-1|TRBV20-1|-
CSASDQRGSSYNEQFF
TGCAGTGCTAGTGACCAGCGAGGCTCCTCCTACAATGAGCAGTTCTTC
>TRBJ1-2|TRBV29-1|TRBD1
CSALGTGEGYTF
TGCAGCGCCCTAGGGACAGGGGAGGGCTACACCTTC